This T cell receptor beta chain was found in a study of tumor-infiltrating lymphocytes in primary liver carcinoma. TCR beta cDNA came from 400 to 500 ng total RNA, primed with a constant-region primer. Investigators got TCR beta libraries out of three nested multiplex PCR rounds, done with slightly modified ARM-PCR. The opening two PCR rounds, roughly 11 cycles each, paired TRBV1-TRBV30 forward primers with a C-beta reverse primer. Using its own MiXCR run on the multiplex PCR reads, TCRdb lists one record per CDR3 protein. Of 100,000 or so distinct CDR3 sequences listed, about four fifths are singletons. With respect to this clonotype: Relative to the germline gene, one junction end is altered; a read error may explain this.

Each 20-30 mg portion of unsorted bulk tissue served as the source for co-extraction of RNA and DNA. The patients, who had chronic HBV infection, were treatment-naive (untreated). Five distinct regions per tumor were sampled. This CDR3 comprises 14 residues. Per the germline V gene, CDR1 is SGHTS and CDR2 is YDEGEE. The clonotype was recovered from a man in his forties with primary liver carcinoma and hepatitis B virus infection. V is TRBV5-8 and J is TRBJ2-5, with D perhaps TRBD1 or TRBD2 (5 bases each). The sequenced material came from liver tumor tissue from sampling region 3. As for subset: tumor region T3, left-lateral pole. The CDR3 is CASPLARFRETQYF. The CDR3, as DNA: TGTGCCAGCCCCCTGGCCCGTTTCAGGGAGACCCAATACTTC.